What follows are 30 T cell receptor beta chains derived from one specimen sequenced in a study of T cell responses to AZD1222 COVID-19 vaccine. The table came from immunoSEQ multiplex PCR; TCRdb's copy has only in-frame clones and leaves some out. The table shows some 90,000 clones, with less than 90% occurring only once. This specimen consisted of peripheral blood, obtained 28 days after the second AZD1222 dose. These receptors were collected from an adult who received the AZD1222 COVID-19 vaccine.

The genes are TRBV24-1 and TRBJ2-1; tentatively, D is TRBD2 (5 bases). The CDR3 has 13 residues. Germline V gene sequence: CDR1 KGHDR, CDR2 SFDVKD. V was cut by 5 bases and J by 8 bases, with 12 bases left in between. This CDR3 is CATSGQEEDEQFF. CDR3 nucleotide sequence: TGTGCCACCAGTGGCCAGGAGGAGGATGAGCAGTTCTTC.

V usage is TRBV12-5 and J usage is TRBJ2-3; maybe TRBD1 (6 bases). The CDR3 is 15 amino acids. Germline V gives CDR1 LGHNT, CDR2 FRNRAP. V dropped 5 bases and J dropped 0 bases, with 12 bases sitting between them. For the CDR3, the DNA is TGTGCTAGTGGTCGTAGGGACACTAGCACAGATACGCAGTATTTT. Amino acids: CASGRRDTSTDTQYF.

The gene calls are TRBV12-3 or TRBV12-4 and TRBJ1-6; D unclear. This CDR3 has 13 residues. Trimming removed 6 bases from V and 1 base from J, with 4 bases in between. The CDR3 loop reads CASRGSYNSPLHF. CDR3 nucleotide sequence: TGTGCCAGCAGGGGTTCCTATAATTCACCCCTCCACTTT.

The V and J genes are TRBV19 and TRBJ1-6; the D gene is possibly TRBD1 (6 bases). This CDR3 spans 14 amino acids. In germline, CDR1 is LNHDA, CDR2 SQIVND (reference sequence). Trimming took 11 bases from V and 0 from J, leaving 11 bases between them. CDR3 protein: CAVRGASYNSPLHF. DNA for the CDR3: TGTGCCGTACGGGGGGCCTCCTATAATTCACCCCTCCACTTT.

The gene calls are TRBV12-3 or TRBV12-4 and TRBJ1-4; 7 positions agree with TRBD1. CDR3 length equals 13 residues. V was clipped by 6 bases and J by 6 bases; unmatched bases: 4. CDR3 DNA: TGTGCCAGCAGAACAGGGGCCGATGAAAAACTGTTTTTT. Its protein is CASRTGADEKLFF.

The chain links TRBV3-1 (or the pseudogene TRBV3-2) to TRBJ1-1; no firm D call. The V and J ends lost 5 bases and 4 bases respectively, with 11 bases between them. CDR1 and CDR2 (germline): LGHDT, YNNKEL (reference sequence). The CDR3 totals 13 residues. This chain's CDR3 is CASSAHGSTEAFF. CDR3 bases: TGTGCCAGCAGCGCCCACGGTAGCACTGAAGCTTTCTTT.

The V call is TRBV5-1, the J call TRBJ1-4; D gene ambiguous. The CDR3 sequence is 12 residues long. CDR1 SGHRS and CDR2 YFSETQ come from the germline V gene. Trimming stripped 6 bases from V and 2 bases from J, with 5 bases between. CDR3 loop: CASKGTNEKLFF. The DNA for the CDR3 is TGCGCCAGCAAAGGCACTAATGAAAAACTGTTTTTT.

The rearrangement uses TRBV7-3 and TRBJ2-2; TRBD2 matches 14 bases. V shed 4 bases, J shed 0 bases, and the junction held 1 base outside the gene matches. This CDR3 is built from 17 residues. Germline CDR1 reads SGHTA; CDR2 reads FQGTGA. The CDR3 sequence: CASSSGLAGANTGELFF. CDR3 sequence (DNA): TGTGCCAGCAGCTCGGGACTAGCGGGGGCGAACACCGGGGAGCTGTTTTTT.

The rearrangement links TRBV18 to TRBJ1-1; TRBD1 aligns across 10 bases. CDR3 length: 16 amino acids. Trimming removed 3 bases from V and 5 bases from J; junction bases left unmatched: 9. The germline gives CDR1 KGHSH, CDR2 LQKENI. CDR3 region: CASSPRTGTGETEAFF. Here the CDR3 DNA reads TGTGCCAGCTCACCCCGGACCGGGACAGGGGAAACTGAAGCTTTCTTT.

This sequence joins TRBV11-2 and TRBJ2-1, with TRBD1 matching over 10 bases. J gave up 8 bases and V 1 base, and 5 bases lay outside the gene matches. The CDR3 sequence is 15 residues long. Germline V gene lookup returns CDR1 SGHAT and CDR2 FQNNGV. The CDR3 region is CASSLGQGAFDEQFF. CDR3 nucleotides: TGTGCCAGCAGCTTAGGACAGGGGGCGTTTGATGAGCAGTTCTTC.

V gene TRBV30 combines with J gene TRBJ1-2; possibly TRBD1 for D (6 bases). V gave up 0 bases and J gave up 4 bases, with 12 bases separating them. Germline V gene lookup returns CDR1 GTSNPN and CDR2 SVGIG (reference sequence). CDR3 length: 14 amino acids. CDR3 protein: CAWSVGGNSYGYTF. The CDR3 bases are TGTGCCTGGAGTGTAGGGGGAAACTCCTATGGCTACACCTTC.

CDR3 sequence (DNA): TGTGCCAGTAGTAACCCAGGGGGGGCTGGAAGTCGGAATGAGCAGTTCTTC. Encoded protein: CASSNPGGAGSRNEQFF. The J gene is TRBJ2-1, the V gene TRBV19; D may be TRBD1 or TRBD2 (7 bases each). From germline, CDR1 is LNHDA and CDR2 SQIVND (reference sequence). The V gene lost 4 bases and the J gene lost 7 bases, with 23 bases spanning the gap. The CDR3 length is 17 residues. The full variable domain, with the rest looked up from reference TRBV19 and TRBJ2-1, is DGGITQSPKYLFRKEGQNVTLSCEQNLNHDAMYWYRQDPGQGLRLIYYSQIVNDFQKGDIAEGYSVSREKKESFPLTVTSAQKNPTAFYLCASSNPGGAGSRNEQFFGPGTRLTVL.

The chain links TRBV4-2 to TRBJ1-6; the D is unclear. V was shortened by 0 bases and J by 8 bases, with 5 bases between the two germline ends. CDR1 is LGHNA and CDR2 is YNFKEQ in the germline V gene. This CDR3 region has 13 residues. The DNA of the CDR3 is TGTGCCAGCAGCCAAGAATGGGATTCACCCCTCCACTTT. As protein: CASSQEWDSPLHF.

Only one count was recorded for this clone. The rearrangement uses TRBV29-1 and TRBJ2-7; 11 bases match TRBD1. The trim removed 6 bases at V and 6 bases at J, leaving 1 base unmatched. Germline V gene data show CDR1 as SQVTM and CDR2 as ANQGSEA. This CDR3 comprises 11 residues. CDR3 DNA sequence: TGCAGCGTCGGGACAGGGGGCGAGCAGTACTTC. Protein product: CSVGTGGEQYF.

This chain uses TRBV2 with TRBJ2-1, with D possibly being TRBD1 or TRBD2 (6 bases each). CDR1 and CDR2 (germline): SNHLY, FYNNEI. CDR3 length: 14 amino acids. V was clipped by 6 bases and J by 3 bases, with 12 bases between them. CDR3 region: CASRRGLSYNEQFF. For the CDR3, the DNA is TGTGCCAGCAGACGGGGGCTCAGCTACAATGAGCAGTTCTTC.

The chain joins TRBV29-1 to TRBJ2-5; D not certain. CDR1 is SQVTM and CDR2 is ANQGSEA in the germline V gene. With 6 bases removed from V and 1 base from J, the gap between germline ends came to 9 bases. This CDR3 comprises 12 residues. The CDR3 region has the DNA TGCAGCGTAGATGGGGTCCAAGAGACCCAGTACTTC. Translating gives CSVDGVQETQYF. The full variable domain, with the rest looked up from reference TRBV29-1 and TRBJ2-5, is SAVISQKPSRDICQRGTSLTIQCQVDSQVTMMFWYRQQPGQSLTLIATANQGSEATYESGFVIDKFPISRPNLTFSTLTVSNMSPEDSSIYLCSVDGVQETQYFGPGTRLLVL.

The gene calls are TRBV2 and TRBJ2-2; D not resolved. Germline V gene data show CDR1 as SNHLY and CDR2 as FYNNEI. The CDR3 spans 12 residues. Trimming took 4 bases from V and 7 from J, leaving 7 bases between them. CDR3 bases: TGTGCCAGCAGTGCTAGTGGCGGGGAGCTGTTTTTT. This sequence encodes CASSASGGELFF.

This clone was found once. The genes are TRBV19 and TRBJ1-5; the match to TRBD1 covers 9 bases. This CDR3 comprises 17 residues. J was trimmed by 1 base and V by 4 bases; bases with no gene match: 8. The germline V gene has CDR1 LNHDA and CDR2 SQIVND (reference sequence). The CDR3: CASSTGQGTPSNQPQHF. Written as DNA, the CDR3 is TGTGCCAGTAGTACGGGACAGGGAACTCCGAGCAATCAGCCCCAGCATTTT. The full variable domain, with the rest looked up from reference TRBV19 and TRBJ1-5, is DGGITQSPKYLFRKEGQNVTLSCEQNLNHDAMYWYRQDPGQGLRLIYYSQIVNDFQKGDIAEGYSVSREKKESFPLTVTSAQKNPTAFYLCASSTGQGTPSNQPQHFGDGTRLSIL.

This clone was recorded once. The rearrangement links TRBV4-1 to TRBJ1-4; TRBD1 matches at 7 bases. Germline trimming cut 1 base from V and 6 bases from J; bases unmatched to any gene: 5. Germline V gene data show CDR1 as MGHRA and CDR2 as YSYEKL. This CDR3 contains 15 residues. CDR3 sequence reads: CASSQGEQGYEKLFF. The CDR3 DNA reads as TGCGCCAGCAGCCAAGGGGAACAGGGGTATGAAAAACTGTTTTTT.

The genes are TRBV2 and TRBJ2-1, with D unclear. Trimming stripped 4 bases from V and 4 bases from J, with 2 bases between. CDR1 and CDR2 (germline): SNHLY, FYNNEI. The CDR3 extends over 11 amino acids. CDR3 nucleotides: TGTGCCAGCAGTGCTTACAATGAGCAGTTCTTC. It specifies CASSAYNEQFF.

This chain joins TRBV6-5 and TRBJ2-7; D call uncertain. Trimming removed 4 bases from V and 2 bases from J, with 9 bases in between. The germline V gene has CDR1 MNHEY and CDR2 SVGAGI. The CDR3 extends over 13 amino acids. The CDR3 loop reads CASSLSRAYEQYF. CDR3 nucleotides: TGTGCCAGCAGTTTAAGTAGGGCCTACGAGCAGTACTTC.

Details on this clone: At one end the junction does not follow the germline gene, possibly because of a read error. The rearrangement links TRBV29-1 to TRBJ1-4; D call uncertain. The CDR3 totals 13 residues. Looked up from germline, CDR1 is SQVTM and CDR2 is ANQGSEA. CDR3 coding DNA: TGCAGCGTTCCCGACAATAGAAATGACAAACTGTTTTTT. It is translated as CSVPDNRNDKLFF.

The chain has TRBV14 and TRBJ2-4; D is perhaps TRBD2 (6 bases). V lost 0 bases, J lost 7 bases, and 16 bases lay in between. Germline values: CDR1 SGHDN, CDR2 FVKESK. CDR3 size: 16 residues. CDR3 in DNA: TGTGCCAGCAGCCAAGATCTCGCGGGGACTGGGAACATTCAGTACTTC. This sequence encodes CASSQDLAGTGNIQYF.

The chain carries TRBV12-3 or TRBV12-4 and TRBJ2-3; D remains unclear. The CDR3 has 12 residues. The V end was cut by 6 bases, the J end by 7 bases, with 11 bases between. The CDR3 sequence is CASSLHVNTQYF. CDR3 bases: TGTGCCAGCAGCCTGCACGTAAATACGCAGTATTTT.

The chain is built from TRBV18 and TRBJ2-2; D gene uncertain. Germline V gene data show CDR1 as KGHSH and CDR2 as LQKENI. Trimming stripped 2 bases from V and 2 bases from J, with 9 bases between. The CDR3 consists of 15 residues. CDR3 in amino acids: CASSPLGQNTGELFF. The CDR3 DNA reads TGTGCCAGCTCACCATTGGGTCAAAACACCGGGGAGCTGTTTTTT.

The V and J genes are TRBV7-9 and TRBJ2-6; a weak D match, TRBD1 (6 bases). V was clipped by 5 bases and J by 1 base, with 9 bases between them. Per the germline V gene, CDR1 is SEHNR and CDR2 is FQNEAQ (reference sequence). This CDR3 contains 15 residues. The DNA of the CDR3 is TGTGCCAGCAGCCCTACAGGGTCTGGGGCCAACGTCCTGACTTTC. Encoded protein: CASSPTGSGANVLTF.

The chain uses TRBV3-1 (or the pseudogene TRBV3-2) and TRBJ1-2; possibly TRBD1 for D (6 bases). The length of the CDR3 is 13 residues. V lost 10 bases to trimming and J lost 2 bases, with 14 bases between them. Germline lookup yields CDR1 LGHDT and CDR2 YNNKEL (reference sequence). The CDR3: CATSDQGNYGYTF. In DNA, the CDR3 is TGTGCCACCTCCGATCAGGGGAACTATGGCTACACCTTC.

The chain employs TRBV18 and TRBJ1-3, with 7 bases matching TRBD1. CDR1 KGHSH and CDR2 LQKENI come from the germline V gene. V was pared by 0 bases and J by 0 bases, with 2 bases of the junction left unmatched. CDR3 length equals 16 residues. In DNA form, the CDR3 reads TGTGCCAGCTCACCACCGGGACAGAGCTCTGGAAACACCATATATTTT. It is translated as CASSPPGQSSGNTIYF.

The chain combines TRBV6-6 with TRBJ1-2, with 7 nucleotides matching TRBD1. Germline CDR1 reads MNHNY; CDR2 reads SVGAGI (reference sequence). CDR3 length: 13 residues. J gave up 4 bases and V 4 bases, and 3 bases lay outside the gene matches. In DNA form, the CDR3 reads TGTGCCAGCAGTTCCCGACAGGGCTATGGCTACACCTTC. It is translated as CASSSRQGYGYTF.

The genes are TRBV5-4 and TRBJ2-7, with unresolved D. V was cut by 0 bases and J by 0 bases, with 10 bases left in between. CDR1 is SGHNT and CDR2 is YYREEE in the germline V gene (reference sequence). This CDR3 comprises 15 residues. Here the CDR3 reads CASSLDTYGSYEQYF. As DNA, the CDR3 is TGTGCCAGCAGCTTGGACACGTATGGCTCCTACGAGCAGTACTTC.